This entry features one T cell receptor (beta chain) sequence. This sample is drawn from a study of blood T cell repertoires in COVID-19. Across the study: COVID-19 samples from acute and convalescent phases originated in the United States, Italy and Spain. The cDNA or gDNA used as material had been derived from T cells, B-cell-depleted T cells, or PBMCs.

In the original workflow: Amplification from reference gene primers served as the basis for estimated nucleated cell counts. Clones were read by immunoSEQ multiplex PCR, and TCRdb kept only the in-frame ones, dropping some. V, J and clone size derive from that table, while D and trimming were established from the DNA sequence. The table includes over 30,000 clones, roughly 80% detected once. Per germline, CDR1 KGHSH and CDR2 LQKENI. The CDR3 has 12 amino acids. Trimming left V 1 base short and J 6 bases short, with 4 bases between. The gene calls are TRBV18 and TRBJ2-1, with D hard to call. Sequencing was done on a sample of peripheral blood. This sequence was found in a man older than 75 with active or convalescent COVID-19. In DNA form, the CDR3 reads TGTGCCAGCTCACCACTCGGCAATGAGCAGTTCTTC. It codes for CASSPLGNEQFF.